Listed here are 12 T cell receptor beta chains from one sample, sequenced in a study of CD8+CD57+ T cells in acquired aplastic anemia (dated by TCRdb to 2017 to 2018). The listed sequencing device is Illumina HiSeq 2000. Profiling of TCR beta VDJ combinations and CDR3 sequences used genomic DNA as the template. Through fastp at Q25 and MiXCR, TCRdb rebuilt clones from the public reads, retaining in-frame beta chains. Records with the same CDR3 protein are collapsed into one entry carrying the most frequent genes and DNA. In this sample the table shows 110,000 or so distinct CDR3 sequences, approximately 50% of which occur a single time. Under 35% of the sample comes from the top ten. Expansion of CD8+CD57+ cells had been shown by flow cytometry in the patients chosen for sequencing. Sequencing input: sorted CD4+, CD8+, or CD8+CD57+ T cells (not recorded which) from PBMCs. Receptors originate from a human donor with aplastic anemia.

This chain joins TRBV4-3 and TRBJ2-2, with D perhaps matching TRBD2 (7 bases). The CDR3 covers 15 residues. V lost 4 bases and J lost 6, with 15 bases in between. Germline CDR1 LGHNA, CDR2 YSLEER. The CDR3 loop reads CASSPSWGGPGELFF. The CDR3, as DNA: TGCGCCAGCAGCCCCTCTTGGGGGGGGCCCGGGGAGCTGTTTTTT.

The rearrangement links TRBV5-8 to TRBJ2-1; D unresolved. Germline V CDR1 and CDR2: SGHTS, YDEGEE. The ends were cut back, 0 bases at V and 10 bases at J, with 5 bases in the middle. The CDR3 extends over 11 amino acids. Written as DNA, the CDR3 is TGTGCCAGCAGCTTGGCGAGGGAGCAGTTCTTC. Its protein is CASSLAREQFF.

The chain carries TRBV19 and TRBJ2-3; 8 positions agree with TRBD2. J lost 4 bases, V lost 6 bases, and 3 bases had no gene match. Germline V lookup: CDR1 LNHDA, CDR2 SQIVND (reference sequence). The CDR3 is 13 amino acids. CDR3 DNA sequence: TGTGCCAGTAGCGGACTAGCCCCAGATACGCAGTATTTT. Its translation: CASSGLAPDTQYF.

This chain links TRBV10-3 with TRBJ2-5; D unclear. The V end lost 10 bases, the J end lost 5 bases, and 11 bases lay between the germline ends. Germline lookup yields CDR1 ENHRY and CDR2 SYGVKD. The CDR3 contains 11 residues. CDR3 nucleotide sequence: TGTGCCACCCGAGGTGGCGAGACCCAGTACTTC. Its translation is CATRGGETQYF.

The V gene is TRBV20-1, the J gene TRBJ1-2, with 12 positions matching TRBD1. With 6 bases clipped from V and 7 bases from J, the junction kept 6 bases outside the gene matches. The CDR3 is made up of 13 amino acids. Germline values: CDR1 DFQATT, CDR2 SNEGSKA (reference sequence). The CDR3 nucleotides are TGCAGTGCAAGGGACAGGGGGCATAGTGGCTACACCTTC. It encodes CSARDRGHSGYTF.

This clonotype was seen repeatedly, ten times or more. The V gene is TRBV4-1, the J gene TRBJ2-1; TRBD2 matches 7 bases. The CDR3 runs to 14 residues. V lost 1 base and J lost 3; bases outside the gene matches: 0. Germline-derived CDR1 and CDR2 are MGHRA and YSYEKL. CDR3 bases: TGCGCCAGCAGCCAAGGGACTAGCTACAATGAGCAGTTCTTC. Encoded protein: CASSQGTSYNEQFF.

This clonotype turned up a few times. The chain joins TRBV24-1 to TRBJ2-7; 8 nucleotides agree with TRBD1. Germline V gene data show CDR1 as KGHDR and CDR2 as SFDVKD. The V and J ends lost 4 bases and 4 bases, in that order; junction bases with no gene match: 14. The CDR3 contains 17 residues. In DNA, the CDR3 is TGTGCCACCAGTGACTCCGGGACAGGCGTAGGATCATACGAGCAGTACTTC. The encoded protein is CATSDSGTGVGSYEQYF.

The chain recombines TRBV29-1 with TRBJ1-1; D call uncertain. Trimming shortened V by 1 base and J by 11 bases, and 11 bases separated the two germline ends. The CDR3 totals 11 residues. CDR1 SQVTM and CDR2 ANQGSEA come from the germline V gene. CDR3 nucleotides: TGCAGCGTTGAAGTGGGTAGGTGGGCTTTCTTT. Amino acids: CSVEVGRWAFF.

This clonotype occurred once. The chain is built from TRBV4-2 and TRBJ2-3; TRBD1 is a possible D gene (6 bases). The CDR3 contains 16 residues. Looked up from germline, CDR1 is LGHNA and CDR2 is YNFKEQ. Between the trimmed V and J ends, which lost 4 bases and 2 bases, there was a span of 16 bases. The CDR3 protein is CASSRKQRGSTDTQYF. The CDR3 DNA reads TGTGCCAGCAGCCGAAAACAGAGGGGGTCCACAGATACGCAGTATTTT.

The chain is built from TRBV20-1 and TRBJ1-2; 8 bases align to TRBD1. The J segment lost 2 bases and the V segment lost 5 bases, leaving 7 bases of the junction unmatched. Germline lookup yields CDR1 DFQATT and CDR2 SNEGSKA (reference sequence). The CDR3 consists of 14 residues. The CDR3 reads CSALTGTGNYGYTF. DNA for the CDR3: TGCAGTGCTCTAACCGGGACAGGCAACTATGGCTACACCTTC.

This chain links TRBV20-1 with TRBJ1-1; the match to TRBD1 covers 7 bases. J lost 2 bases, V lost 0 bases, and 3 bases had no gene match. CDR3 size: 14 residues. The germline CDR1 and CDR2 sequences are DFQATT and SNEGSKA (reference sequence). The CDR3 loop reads CSAREGGPNTEAFF. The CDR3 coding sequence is TGCAGTGCTAGAGAAGGGGGCCCAAACACTGAAGCTTTCTTT.

Here the CDR3 reads CASFRDRGLDTQYF. CDR3 bases: TGTGCCAGCTTCAGGGACAGGGGCCTGGATACGCAGTATTTT. The chain combines TRBV2 with TRBJ2-3; 10 nucleotides agree with TRBD1. The ends lost 8 bases at V and 6 bases at J; junction bases unmatched: 8. The CDR3 is 14 amino acids. From germline, CDR1 is SNHLY and CDR2 FYNNEI.